This T cell receptor beta chain was found in a study of CD8+CD57+ T cells in acquired aplastic anemia. Genomic DNA, the template, was used for profiling of the TCR beta VDJ and CDR3. TCRdb reprocessed the reads via MiXCR and lists one record per CDR3 protein. The top ten hold about 12% of the sample, which has some 140,000 distinct CDR3 sequences, 40% to 65% seen once. The CDR3 covers 15 residues. The V and J ends lost 6 bases and 6 bases, in that order; junction bases with no gene match: 10. Germline assignment: CDR1 SNHLY and CDR2 FYNNEI. In patients chosen for sequencing, flow cytometry had shown CD8+CD57+ cell expansion.

The chain employs TRBV2 and TRBJ1-2, with TRBD1 matching 10 bases. Sequenced material: sorted CD4+, CD8+, or CD8+CD57+ T cells (not recorded which) from PBMCs. This sequence was found in a human donor with aplastic anemia. CDR3 sequence (DNA): TGTGCCAGCAGAGCGACAGGGGGCGGTTTAGATGGCTACACCTTC. This translates into CASRATGGGLDGYTF.